Sequencing of this T cell receptor (beta chain) was carried out in a study of monozygotic twins with inflammatory bowel disease. The unique tags termed UMIs, each holding a 6-nucleotide sample barcode, were added by means of template switching. Each of TCRalpha and TCRbeta cDNA went through two nested PCRs, lasting approximately 16 and 9 cycles. From its re-call of the 5' RACE reads, TCRdb lists each CDR3 protein once, without DNA. Across 350,000 to 500,000 distinct CDR3 sequences, the top ten clones capture 2% to 2.5% of the sample. There are 16 residues in the CDR3. In germline, CDR1 is MNHEY, CDR2 SMNVEV (reference sequence).

Sequenced material: blood. This sequence joins TRBV27 and TRBJ1-3; as DNA is missing, the TRBD1 call by TCRdb cannot be tested. The clonotype comes from a human donor with ulcerative colitis or Crohn's disease, or a healthy co-twin of an affected twin (not recorded which). The chain's CDR3 is CASTPAVIRAGNTIYF.